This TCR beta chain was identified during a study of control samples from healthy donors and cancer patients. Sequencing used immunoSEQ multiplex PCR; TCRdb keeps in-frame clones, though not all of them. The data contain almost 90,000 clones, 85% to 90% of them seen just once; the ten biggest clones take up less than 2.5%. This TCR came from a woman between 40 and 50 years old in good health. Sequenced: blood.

The CDR3: CAVGVDYGYTF. The DNA for the CDR3 is TGTGCCGTGGGTGTTGACTATGGCTACACCTTC. The chain couples TRBV10-3 to TRBJ1-2; unclear D gene. Trimming took 11 bases from V and 3 from J, leaving 10 bases between them. The CDR3 spans 11 residues. CDR1 and CDR2 (germline): ENHRY, SYGVKD.